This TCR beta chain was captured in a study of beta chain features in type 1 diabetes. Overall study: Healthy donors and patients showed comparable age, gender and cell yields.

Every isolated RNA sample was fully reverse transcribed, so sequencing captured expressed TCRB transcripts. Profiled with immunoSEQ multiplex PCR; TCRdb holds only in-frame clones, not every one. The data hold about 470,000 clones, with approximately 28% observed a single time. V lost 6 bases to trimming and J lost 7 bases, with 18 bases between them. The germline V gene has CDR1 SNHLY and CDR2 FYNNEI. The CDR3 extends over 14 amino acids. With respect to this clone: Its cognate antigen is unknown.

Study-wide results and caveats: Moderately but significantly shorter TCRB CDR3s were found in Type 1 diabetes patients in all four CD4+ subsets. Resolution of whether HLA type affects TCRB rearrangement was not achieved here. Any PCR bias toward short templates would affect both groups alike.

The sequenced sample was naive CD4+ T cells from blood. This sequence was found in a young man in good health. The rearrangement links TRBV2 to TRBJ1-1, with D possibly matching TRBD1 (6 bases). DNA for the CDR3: TGTGCCAGCAGAGCGGACAGCTCAAGGGGTGAAGCTTTCTTT. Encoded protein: CASRADSSRGEAFF.